This T cell receptor (beta chain) was captured in a study of hypomethylating agent response in myelodysplastic syndrome. For the study at large: The myelodysplastic syndrome patients comprised several men and a couple of women. Of roughly ten patients, 5 carried TET2, the most frequent mutation.

Survey resolution used two replicates of roughly 200 ng, totaling around 400 ng DNA. Measured with immunoSEQ multiplex PCR; TCRdb has only the in-frame clones, and not every one. The sample lists 5,000 to 6,500 clones; roughly 80% were seen once. The study, taken as a whole, reports: Shared GLIPH2 clusters possibly recognizing novel MDS antigens remain unconfirmed.

From germline, CDR1 is SGDLS and CDR2 YYNGEE. The CDR3 extends over 13 amino acids. V was shortened by 0 bases and J by 6 bases, with 10 bases between the two germline ends. Details on this clone: Its specificity is not known.

The receptor was derived from a human donor with myelodysplastic syndrome. The J gene is TRBJ2-7, the V gene TRBV9, with D unresolved. Sequencing used bone marrow, obtained before or after starting hypomethylating agent treatment for myelodysplastic syndrome (not recorded which). The CDR3 sequence is CASSVVPGGEQYF. The CDR3 DNA is TGTGCCAGCAGCGTAGTTCCGGGTGGCGAGCAGTACTTC.